A single sample is the source of the 21 T cell receptor beta chains below, sequenced in a study of control samples from healthy donors and cancer patients. TCRdb keeps only in-frame clones here, not all; method: immunoSEQ multiplex PCR. The sample yields fewer than 40,000 clones, roughly 95% seen once. Sample: blood. These receptor sequences come from a man between 60 and 75 years old in good health.

The chain links TRBV5-1 to TRBJ1-1; D is possibly TRBD1 (5 bases). The CDR3 has 15 amino acids. V was clipped by 0 bases and J by 2 bases, with 11 bases between them. Germline lookup yields CDR1 SGHRS and CDR2 YFSETQ. CDR3 nucleotide sequence: TGCGCCAGCAGCTTGGGTCCAGGGCGTAACACTGAAGCTTTCTTT. Translated: CASSLGPGRNTEAFF.

The rearrangement uses TRBV25-1 and TRBJ1-1; a possible D gene is TRBD1 (6 bases). CDR3 size: 14 residues. From germline, CDR1 is MGHDK and CDR2 SYGVNS. Trimming left V 6 bases short and J 0 bases short, with 11 bases between. The CDR3 protein is CASSGGAMNTEAFF. The CDR3 nucleotides read TGTGCCAGCAGCGGGGGGGCCATGAACACTGAAGCTTTCTTT.

The genes are TRBV28 and TRBJ2-4; D call uncertain. The V and J ends lost 7 bases and 0 bases respectively, with 16 bases between them. Germline CDR1 and CDR2: MDHEN and SYDVKM. This CDR3 comprises 16 residues. This CDR3 reads CASNGRTVLAKNIQYF. CDR3 DNA sequence: TGTGCCAGCAATGGCCGGACGGTCCTAGCCAAAAACATTCAGTACTTC.

The rearrangement links TRBV12-3 or TRBV12-4 to TRBJ1-1, with no clear D. The CDR3 is 10 residues long. Trimming took 8 bases from V and 10 from J, leaving 11 bases between them. The CDR3 here is CASGKTPAFF. The CDR3 nucleotides read TGTGCCAGCGGTAAAACCCCAGCTTTCTTT.

The chain uses TRBV6-6 and TRBJ1-2; TRBD1 might be the D (5 bases). Trimming took 7 bases from V and 4 from J, leaving 13 bases between them. This CDR3 has 13 amino acids. Germline CDR1 and CDR2: MNHNY and SVGAGI (reference sequence). The CDR3 sequence is CASKLQASYGYTF. DNA of the CDR3: TGTGCCAGCAAATTACAGGCCTCCTATGGCTACACCTTC.

The chain uses TRBV24-1 and TRBJ1-2; maybe TRBD1 (6 bases). CDR1 and CDR2 from the germline V gene are KGHDR and SFDVKD. The V gene lost 9 bases and the J gene lost 4 bases, with 17 bases spanning the gap. This CDR3 has 14 residues. CDR3 protein: CATGPDSYPYGYTF. CDR3 DNA: TGTGCCACCGGCCCGGACAGCTACCCCTATGGCTACACCTTC.

The chain employs TRBV7-2 and TRBJ2-7; tentatively, D is TRBD2 (5 bases). Looked up from germline, CDR1 is SGHTA and CDR2 is FQGNSA. The length of the CDR3 is 15 residues. Trimming shortened V by 5 bases and J by 3 bases, and 17 bases separated the two germline ends. The CDR3 reads CASSPHLDLRYEQYF. The CDR3 DNA reads as TGTGCCAGCAGCCCCCACCTGGACTTACGCTACGAGCAGTACTTC.

This rearrangement joins TRBV7-6 to TRBJ1-5, with D maybe TRBD1 (5 bases). Trimming removed 5 bases at V and 7 bases at J, with 12 bases between. This CDR3 has 13 amino acids. Germline V CDR1 and CDR2: SGHVS, FNYEAQ. Here the CDR3 reads CASSPRQGQPQHF. The CDR3 DNA reads TGTGCCAGCAGCCCCCGTCAGGGACAGCCCCAGCATTTT.

The rearrangement links TRBV5-4 to TRBJ1-1; D not certain. Trimming shortened V by 5 bases and J by 5 bases, and 19 bases separated the two germline ends. This CDR3 has 15 amino acids. CDR1 and CDR2 from the germline V gene are SGHNT and YYREEE (reference sequence). CDR3 amino acids: CASSRKTGMDTEAFF. In DNA, the CDR3 is TGTGCCAGCAGTCGCAAAACGGGGATGGATACTGAAGCTTTCTTT.

This clone was seen just once. The chain joins TRBV7-2 to TRBJ2-3, with D maybe TRBD2 (7 bases). From germline, CDR1 is SGHTA and CDR2 FQGNSA. The V gene lost 1 base and the J gene lost 4 bases, with 15 bases spanning the gap. The CDR3 contains 16 residues. The CDR3 spells CASSLEGGTGADTQYF. The CDR3 coding sequence is TGTGCCAGCAGCTTAGAGGGGGGGACCGGCGCAGATACGCAGTATTTT.

The genes are TRBV7-7 and TRBJ2-3; a weak D match, TRBD1 (6 bases). Trimming removed 5 bases from V and 2 bases from J, with 14 bases in between. Germline lookup yields CDR1 SSHAT and CDR2 FNYEAQ (reference sequence). This CDR3 has 15 amino acids. The CDR3 loop reads CASSQGSGYTDTQYF. The CDR3 region has the DNA TGTGCCAGCAGCCAGGGGTCCGGGTACACAGATACGCAGTATTTT.

The genes are TRBV18 and TRBJ2-2; D uncertain. CDR1 and CDR2 (germline): KGHSH, LQKENI. The length of the CDR3 is 15 residues. V lost 4 bases to trimming and J lost 2 bases, with 11 bases between them. The chain's CDR3 is CASSLGIQNTGELFF. Written as DNA, the CDR3 is TGTGCCAGCTCACTTGGGATCCAAAACACCGGGGAGCTGTTTTTT.

The chain carries TRBV4-3 and TRBJ1-4; tentative D call: TRBD1 (6 bases). V shed 4 bases and J shed 0 bases, with 18 bases lying between them. The CDR3 has 18 amino acids. Germline V gene lookup returns CDR1 LGHNA and CDR2 YSLEER. The CDR3 DNA reads TGCGCCAGCAGCCTACTACAGGGAACGGCTGCAACTAATGAAAAACTGTTTTTT. Its protein product is CASSLLQGTAATNEKLFF.

V is TRBV15 and J is TRBJ1-4; tentatively, D is TRBD1 (6 bases). The V end was cut by 3 bases, the J end by 6 bases, with 17 bases between. The CDR3 runs to 16 residues. Germline lookup yields CDR1 LNHNV and CDR2 YYDKDF (reference sequence). The CDR3 region is CATSREQGGRDEKLFF. The CDR3, as DNA: TGTGCCACCAGCAGGGAACAGGGCGGAAGGGATGAAAAACTGTTTTTT. The whole variable domain, filled in from reference TRBV15 and TRBJ1-4, reads DAMVIQNPRYQVTQFGKPVTLSCSQTLNHNVMYWYQQKSSQAPKLLFHYYDKDFNNEADTPDNFQSRRPNTSFCFLDIRSPGLGDTAMYLCATSREQGGRDEKLFFGSGTQLSVL.

The rearrangement uses TRBV3-1 (or the pseudogene TRBV3-2) and TRBJ2-3; 10 nucleotides line up with TRBD2. The CDR3 contains 16 residues. Germline values: CDR1 LGHDT, CDR2 YNNKEL (reference sequence). Trimming cost V 0 bases and J 5 bases; bases outside gene matches: 5. The CDR3 loop reads CASSQDMVAGGDTQYF. The CDR3 DNA follows: TGTGCCAGCAGCCAAGATATGGTAGCGGGGGGAGATACGCAGTATTTT.

This chain connects TRBV3-1 (or the pseudogene TRBV3-2) to TRBJ2-3, with no clear D. V lost 2 bases and J 9 bases, leaving 6 bases between the germline ends. The CDR3 loop spans 11 amino acids. Germline lookup yields CDR1 LGHDT and CDR2 YNNKEL (reference sequence). The CDR3 reads CASSQQVTQYF. The CDR3 DNA is TGTGCCAGCAGCCAACAAGTCACGCAGTATTTT.

This chain links TRBV6-5 with TRBJ1-1; D gene unclear. CDR1 MNHEY and CDR2 SVGAGI come from the germline V gene. There are 13 residues in the CDR3. V shed 8 bases and J shed 0 bases, with 10 bases lying between them. The CDR3 nucleotides are TGTGCCAGCTCCGAAGGGATGAACACTGAAGCTTTCTTT. It is translated as CASSEGMNTEAFF.

The V gene is TRBV2, the J gene TRBJ2-6; D gene unclear. CDR3 length: 15 residues. The germline V gene encodes CDR1 SNHLY and CDR2 FYNNEI. Trimming shortened V by 6 bases and J by 0 bases, and 9 bases separated the two germline ends. DNA of the CDR3: TGTGCCAGCAGCCATAGAACCTCTGGGGCCAACGTCCTGACTTTC. Its protein is CASSHRTSGANVLTF.

The chain has TRBV3-1 (or the pseudogene TRBV3-2) and TRBJ1-2, with 8 bases that match TRBD1. CDR1 is LGHDT and CDR2 is YNNKEL in the germline V gene (reference sequence). The CDR3 spans 12 residues. The V gene end was trimmed by 4 bases and the J gene end by 7 bases; junction bases not matched to a gene: 2. The CDR3: CASSRTGGGYTF. The DNA of the CDR3 is TGTGCCAGCAGCCGTACAGGGGGTGGCTACACCTTC.

V usage is TRBV30 and J usage is TRBJ1-5; D remains ambiguous. This CDR3 comprises 13 residues. Germline CDR1 reads GTSNPN; CDR2 reads SVGIG (reference sequence). Trimming took off 0 bases at V and 4 bases at J, with 7 bases between the two ends. The DNA of the CDR3 is TGTGCCTGGAGTGTAAAAGGGAATCAGCCCCAGCATTTT. Protein sequence: CAWSVKGNQPQHF.

CDR3 nucleotide sequence: TGTGCCAGCAGCTTCTTGGGACACGGGGCTGCGGAACTGTTTTTT. This gives the protein CASSFLGHGAAELFF. The chain carries TRBV7-9 and TRBJ1-4, with D tentatively TRBD1 (6 bases). This CDR3 is 15 amino acids long. V dropped 3 bases and J dropped 12 bases, with 20 bases sitting between them. CDR1 SEHNR and CDR2 FQNEAQ come from the germline V gene (reference sequence).